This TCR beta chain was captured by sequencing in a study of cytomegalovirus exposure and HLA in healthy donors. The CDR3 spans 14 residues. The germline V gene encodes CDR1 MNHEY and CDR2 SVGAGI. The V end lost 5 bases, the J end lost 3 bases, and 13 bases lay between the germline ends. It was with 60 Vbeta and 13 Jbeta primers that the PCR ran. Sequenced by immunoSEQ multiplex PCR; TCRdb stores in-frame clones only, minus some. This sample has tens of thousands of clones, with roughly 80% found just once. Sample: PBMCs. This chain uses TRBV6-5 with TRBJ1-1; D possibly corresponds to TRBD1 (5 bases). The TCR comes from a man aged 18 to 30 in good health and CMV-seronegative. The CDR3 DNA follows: TGTGCCAGCAGTGCGACAGTGGATCACACTGAAGCTTTCTTT. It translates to CASSATVDHTEAFF.